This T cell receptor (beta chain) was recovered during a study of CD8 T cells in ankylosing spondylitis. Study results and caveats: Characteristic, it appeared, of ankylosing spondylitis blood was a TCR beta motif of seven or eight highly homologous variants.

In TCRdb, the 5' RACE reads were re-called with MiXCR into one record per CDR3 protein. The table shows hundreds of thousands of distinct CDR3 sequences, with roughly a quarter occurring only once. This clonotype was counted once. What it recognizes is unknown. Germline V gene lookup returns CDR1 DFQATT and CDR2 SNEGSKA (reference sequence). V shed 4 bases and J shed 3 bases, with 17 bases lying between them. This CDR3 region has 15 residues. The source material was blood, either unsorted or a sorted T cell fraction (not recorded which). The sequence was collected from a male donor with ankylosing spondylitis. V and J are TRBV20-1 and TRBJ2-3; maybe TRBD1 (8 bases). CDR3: CSATNRGEGTDTQYF. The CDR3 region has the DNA TGCAGTGCTACGAACAGGGGGGAGGGAACAGATACGCAGTATTTT.